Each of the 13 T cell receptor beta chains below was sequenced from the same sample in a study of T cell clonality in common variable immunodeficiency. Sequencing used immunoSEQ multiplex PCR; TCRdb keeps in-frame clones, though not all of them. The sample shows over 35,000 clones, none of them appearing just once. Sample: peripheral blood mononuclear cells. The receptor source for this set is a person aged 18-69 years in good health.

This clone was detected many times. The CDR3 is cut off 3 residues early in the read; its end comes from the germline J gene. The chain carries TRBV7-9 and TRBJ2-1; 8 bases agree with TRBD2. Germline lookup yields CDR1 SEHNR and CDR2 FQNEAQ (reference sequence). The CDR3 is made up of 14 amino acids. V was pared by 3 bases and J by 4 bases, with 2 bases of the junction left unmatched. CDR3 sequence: CASSFSGVYNEQFF. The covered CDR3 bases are TGTGCCAGCAGCTTTAGCGGGGTTTACAATGAG.

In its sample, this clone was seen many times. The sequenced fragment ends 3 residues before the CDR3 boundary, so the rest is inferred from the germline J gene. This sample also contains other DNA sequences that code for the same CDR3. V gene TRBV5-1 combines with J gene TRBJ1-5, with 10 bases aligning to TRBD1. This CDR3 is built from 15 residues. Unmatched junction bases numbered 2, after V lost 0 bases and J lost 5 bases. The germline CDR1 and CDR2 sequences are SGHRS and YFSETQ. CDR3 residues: CASSLETGGHQPQHF. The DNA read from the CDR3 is TGCGCCAGCAGCTTGGAGACAGGGGGCCATCAGCCC.

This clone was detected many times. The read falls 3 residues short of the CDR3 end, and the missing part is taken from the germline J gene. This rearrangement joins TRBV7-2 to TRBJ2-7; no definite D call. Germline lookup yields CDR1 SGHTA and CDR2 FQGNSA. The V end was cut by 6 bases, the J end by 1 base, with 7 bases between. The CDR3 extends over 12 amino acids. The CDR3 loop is CASSTQSYEQYF. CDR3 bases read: TGTGCCAGCAGTACACAGTCCTACGAG.

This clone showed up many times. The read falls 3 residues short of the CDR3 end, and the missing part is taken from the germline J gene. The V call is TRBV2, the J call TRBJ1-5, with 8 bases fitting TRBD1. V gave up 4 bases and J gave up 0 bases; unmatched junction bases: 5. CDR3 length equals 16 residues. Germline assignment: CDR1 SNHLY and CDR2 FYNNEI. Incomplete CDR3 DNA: TGTGCCAGCAGTGCATTGACAGGGGTTAGCAATCAGCCC. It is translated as CASSALTGVSNQP. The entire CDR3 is CASSALTGVSNQPQHF.

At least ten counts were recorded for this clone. The covered CDR3 bases are TGCGCCAGCAGCTTGGATCCTAGCGTCTACAATGAG. This gives the protein CASSLDPSVYNE. The complete CDR3 sequence is CASSLDPSVYNEQFF. The J gene is TRBJ2-1, the V gene TRBV5-1; weak D call: TRBD2 (6 bases). Read sequence stops 3 residues before the CDR3 end, and the germline J gene provides the missing end. The CDR3 contains 15 residues. V dropped 0 bases and J dropped 3 bases, with 10 bases sitting between them. Germline CDR1 and CDR2: SGHRS and YFSETQ. Full variable domain (remainder filled in from reference TRBV5-1 and TRBJ2-1): KAGVTQTPRYLIKTRGQQVTLSCSPISGHRSVSWYQQTPGQGLQFLFEYFSETQRNKGNFPGRFSGRQFSNSRSEMNVSTLELGDSALYLCASSLDPSVYNEQFFGPGTRLTVL.

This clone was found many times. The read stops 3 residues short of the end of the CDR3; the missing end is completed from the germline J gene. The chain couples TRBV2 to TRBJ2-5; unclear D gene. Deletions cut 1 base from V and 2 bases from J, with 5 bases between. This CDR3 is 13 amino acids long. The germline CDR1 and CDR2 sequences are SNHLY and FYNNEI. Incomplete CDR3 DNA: TGTGCCAGCAGTGAAGAGGGTCAAGAGACC. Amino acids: CASSEEGQET. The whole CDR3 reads CASSEEGQETQYF.

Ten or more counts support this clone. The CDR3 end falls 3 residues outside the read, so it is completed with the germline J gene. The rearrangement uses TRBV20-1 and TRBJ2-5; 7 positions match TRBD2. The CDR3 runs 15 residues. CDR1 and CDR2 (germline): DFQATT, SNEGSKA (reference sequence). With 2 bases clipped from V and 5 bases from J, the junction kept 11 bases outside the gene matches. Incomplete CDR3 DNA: TGCAGTGCTAGAAGAGGGACTATGAATACGGAGACC. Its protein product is CSARRGTMNTET. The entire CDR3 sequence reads CSARRGTMNTETQYF.

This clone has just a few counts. The CDR3 loop is CASSSEADNQPQHF. The covered CDR3 bases are TGTGCCAGCAGCTCTGAGGCTGATAATCAGCCC. The gene calls are TRBV5-6 and TRBJ1-5; no clear D. With the read ending 3 residues before the CDR3 end, the germline J gene is used to fill in that end. V shed 3 bases and J shed 4 bases, with 11 bases lying between them. The CDR3 is made up of 14 amino acids. Germline CDR1 and CDR2: SGHDT and YYEEEE.

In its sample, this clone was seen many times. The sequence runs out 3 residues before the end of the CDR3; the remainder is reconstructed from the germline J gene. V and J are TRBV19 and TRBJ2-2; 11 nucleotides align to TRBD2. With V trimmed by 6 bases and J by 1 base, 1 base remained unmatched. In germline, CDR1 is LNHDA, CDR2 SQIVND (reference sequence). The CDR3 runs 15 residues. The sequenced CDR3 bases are TGTGCCAGTAGGACTAGCGGGGTGAACACCGGGGAG. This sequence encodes CASRTSGVNTGE. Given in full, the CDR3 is CASRTSGVNTGELFF.

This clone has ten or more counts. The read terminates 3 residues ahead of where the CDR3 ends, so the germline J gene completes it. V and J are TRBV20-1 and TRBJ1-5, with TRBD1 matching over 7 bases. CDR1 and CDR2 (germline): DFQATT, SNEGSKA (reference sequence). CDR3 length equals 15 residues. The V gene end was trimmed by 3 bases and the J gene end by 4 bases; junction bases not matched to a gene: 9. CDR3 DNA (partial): TGCAGTGCTAGTGCTCGGGACAGCGAGAATCAGCCC. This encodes CSASARDSENQP. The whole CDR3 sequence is CSASARDSENQPQHF.

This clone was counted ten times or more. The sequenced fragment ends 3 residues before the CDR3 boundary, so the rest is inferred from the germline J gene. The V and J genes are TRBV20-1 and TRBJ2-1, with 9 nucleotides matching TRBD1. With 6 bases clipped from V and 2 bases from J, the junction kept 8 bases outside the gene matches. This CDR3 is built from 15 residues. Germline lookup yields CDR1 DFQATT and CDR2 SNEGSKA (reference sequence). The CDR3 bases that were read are TGCAGTGCAAACCTCAGGGACAGGGCCTACAATGAG. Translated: CSANLRDRAYNE. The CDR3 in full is CSANLRDRAYNEQFF.

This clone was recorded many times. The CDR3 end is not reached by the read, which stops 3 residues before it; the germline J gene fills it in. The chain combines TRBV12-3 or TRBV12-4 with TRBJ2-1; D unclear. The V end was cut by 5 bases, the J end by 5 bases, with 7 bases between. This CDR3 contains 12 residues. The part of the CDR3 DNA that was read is TGTGCCAGCAGTAGCGTCCACAATGAG. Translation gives CASSSVHNE. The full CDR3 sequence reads CASSSVHNEQFF.

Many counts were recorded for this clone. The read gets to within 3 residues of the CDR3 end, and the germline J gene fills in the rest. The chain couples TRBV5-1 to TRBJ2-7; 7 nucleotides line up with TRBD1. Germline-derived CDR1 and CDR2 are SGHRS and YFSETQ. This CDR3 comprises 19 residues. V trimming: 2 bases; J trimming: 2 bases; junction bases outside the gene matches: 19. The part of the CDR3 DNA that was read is TGCGCCAGCAGCTTAACCGGGACAGCACTGCCCCGGGAACCCTACGAG. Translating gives CASSLTGTALPREPYE. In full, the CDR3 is CASSLTGTALPREPYEQYF.